This is a list of T cell receptor beta chains from one sample in a study of spatial heterogeneity in lung cancer. MiXCR, applied by TCRdb to the 5' RACE reads, yields one record per CDR3 protein. The sample lists under 100,000 distinct CDR3 sequences; approximately 8.2% were seen once. The sample was PBMCs, taken at surgery. These receptors all come from a male donor with early-stage non-small cell lung cancer. The CDR3 runs from the conserved cysteine through the conserved F or W.

j_gene: TRBJ2-2
v_gene: TRBV24-1
CDR3aa: CATRGPVNTGELFF

j_gene: TRBJ1-6
v_gene: TRBV7-9
CDR3aa: CASSLGQTNSPLHF

j_gene: TRBJ2-4
v_gene: TRBV4-2
CDR3aa: CASSQDPPGLAGGENIQYF

j_gene: TRBJ2-2
v_gene: TRBV2
CDR3aa: CASSWTSGSPGELFF

j_gene: TRBJ1-6
v_gene: TRBV11-2
CDR3aa: CASSLPDHSPLHF

j_gene: TRBJ2-1
v_gene: TRBV20-1
CDR3aa: CSARDLGQGRSYNEQFF

j_gene: TRBJ1-5
v_gene: TRBV21-1
CDR3aa: CASSKATGNQPQHF

j_gene: TRBJ2-6
v_gene: TRBV2
CDR3aa: CASSSGTPGANVLTF

j_gene: TRBJ2-3
v_gene: TRBV10-1
CDR3aa: CASSERTGGRRPDTQYF

j_gene: TRBJ2-3
v_gene: TRBV10-2
CDR3aa: CASSDSQRETDTQYF

j_gene: TRBJ1-2
v_gene: TRBV27
CDR3aa: CASREAGFGYTF

j_gene: TRBJ2-3
v_gene: TRBV20-1
CDR3aa: CSARRTSGSHTQYF

j_gene: TRBJ2-5
v_gene: TRBV5-4
CDR3aa: CASSLARIQETQYF

j_gene: TRBJ2-3
v_gene: TRBV7-2
CDR3aa: CASSLNGQGAGDTQYF

j_gene: TRBJ2-5
v_gene: TRBV10-3
CDR3aa: CAISEPGVLGETQYF

j_gene: TRBJ2-7
v_gene: TRBV29-1
CDR3aa: CSVEEGGVGYEQYF

j_gene: TRBJ1-2
v_gene: TRBV5-4
CDR3aa: CASSSQGNYGYTF

j_gene: TRBJ2-2
v_gene: TRBV5-1
CDR3aa: CASSLAPSGRNTGELFF

j_gene: TRBJ1-1
v_gene: TRBV20-1
CDR3aa: CSASGDRGRRNTEAFF

j_gene: TRBJ2-1
v_gene: TRBV4-1
CDR3aa: CASSQGFEMASGANEQFF

j_gene: TRBJ2-1
v_gene: TRBV7-9
CDR3aa: CASSFSGRAHEQFF

j_gene: TRBJ2-5
v_gene: TRBV7-7
CDR3aa: CASSLSRELQETQYF

j_gene: TRBJ1-2
v_gene: TRBV6-2/TRBV6-3
CDR3aa: CASARGLYYGYTF

j_gene: TRBJ1-5
v_gene: TRBV6-5
CDR3aa: CASSYYAGNQPQHF

j_gene: TRBJ1-1
v_gene: TRBV6-2/TRBV6-3
CDR3aa: CASSYSMLLNTEAFF